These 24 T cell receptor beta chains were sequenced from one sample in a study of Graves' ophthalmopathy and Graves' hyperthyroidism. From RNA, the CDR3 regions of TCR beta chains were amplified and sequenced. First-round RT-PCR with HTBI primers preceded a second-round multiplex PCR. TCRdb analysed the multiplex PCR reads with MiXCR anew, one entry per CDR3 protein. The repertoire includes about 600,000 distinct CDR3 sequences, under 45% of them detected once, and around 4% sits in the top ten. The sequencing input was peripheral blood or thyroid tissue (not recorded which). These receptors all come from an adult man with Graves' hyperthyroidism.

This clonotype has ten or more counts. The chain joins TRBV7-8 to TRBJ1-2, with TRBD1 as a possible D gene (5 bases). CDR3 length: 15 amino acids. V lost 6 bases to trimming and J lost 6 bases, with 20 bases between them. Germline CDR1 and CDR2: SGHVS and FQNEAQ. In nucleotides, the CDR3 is TGTGCCAGCAGTCCGGGGCCCGGAGGGGAGGATGGCTACACCTTC. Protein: CASSPGPGGEDGYTF.

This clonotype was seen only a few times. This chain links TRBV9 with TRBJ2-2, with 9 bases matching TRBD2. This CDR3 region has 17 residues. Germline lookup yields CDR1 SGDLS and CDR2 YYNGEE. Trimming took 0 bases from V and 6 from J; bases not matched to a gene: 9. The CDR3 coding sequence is TGTGCCAGCAGCGTAGCCGGGACTAGCCGTTTTTCCGGGGAGCTGTTTTTT. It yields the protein CASSVAGTSRFSGELFF.

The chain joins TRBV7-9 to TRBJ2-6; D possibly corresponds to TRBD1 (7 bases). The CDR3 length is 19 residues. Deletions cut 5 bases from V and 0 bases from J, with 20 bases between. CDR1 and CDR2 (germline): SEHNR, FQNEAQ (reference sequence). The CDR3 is CASSSNRGGGGSGANVLTF. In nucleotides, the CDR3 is TGTGCCAGCAGCAGCAACAGGGGTGGGGGAGGCTCTGGGGCCAACGTCCTGACTTTC.

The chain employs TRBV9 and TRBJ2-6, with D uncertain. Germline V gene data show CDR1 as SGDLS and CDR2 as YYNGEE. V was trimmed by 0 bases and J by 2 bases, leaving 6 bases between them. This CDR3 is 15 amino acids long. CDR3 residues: CASSVVGPGANVLTF. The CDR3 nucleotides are TGTGCCAGCAGCGTAGTCGGCCCTGGGGCCAACGTCCTGACTTTC.

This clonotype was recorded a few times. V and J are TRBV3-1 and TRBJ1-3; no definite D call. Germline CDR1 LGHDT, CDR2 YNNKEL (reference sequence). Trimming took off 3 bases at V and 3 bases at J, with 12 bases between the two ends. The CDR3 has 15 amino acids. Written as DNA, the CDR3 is TGTGCCAGCAGCCACACGTTGGACGGTGGAAACACCATATATTTT. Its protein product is CASSHTLDGGNTIYF.

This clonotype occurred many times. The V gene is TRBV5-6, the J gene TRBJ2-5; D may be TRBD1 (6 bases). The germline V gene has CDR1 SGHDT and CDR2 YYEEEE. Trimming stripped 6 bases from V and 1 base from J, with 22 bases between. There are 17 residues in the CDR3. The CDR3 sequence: CASTVPGPRGVQETQYF. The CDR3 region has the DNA TGTGCCAGCACCGTCCCCGGCCCCAGGGGAGTCCAAGAGACCCAGTACTTC.

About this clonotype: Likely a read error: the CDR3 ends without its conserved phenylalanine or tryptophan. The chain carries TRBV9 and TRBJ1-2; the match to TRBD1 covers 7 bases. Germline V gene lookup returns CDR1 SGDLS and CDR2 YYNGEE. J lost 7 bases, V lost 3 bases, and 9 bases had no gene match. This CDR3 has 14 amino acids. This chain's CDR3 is CASSAQGDTRGYTL. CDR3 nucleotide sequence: TGTGCCAGCAGCGCCCAGGGGGACACTCGTGGCTACACCCTC.

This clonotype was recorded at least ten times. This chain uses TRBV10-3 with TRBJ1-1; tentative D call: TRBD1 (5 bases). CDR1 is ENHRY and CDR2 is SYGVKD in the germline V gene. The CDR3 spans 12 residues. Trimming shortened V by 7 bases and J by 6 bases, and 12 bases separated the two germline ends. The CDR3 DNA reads TGTGCCATCACCACGCAGGGCCCTGAAGCTTTCTTT. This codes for CAITTQGPEAFF.

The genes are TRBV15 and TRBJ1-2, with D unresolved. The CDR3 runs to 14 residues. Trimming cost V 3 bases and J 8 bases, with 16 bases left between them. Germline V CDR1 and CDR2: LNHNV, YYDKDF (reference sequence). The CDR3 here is CATSSLRQTRGYTF. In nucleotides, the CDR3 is TGTGCCACCAGCAGTTTGAGGCAGACCCGCGGCTACACCTTC.

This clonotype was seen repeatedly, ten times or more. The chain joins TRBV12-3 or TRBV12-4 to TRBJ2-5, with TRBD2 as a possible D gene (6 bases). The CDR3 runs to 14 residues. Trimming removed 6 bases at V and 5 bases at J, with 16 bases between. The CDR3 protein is CASSPGGPSETQYF. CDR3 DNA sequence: TGTGCCAGCAGCCCTGGAGGGCCTTCGGAGACCCAGTACTTC.

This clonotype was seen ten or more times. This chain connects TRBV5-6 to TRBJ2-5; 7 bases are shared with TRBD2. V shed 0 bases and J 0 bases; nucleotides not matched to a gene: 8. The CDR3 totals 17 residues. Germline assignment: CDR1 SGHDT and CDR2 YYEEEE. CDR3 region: CASSLGSLAAYQETQYF. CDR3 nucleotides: TGTGCCAGCAGCTTGGGGAGTCTAGCGGCGTACCAAGAGACCCAGTACTTC.

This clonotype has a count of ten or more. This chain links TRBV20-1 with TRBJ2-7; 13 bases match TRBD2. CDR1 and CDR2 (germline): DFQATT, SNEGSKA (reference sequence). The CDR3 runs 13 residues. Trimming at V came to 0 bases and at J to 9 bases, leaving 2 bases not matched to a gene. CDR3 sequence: CSARELAGGGQYF. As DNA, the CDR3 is TGCAGTGCTAGAGAACTAGCGGGAGGGGGGCAGTACTTC.

CDR3 nucleotides: TGCGCCAGCACCCACTGGACTAGCGGGGTCGGCAAAAACATTCAGTACTTC. Protein product: CASTHWTSGVGKNIQYF. The chain is built from TRBV10-2 and TRBJ2-4, with 12 bases matching TRBD2. CDR3 size: 17 residues. V shed 7 bases and J 3 bases; nucleotides not matched to a gene: 10. The germline V gene encodes CDR1 WSHSY and CDR2 SAAADI.

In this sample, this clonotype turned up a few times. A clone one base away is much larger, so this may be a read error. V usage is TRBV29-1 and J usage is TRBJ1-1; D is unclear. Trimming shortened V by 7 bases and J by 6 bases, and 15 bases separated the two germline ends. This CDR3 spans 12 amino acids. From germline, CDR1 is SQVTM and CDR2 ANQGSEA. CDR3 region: CSAEPLGAEAFF. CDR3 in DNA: TGCAGCGCTGAGCCTTTAGGAGCTGAAGCTTTCTTT.

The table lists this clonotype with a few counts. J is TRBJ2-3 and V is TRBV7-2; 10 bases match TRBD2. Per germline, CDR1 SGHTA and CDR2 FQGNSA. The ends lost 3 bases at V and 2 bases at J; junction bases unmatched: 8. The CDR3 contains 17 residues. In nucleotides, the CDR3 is TGTGCCAGCAGCTTCACGGGACTAGCGAGGATCACAGATACGCAGTATTTT. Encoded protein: CASSFTGLARITDTQYF.

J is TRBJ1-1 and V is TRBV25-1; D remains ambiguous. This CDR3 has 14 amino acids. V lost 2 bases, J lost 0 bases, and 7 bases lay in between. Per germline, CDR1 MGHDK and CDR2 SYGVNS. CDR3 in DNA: TGTGCCAGCAGTGAAGCCGGGGTGAACACTGAAGCTTTCTTT. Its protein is CASSEAGVNTEAFF. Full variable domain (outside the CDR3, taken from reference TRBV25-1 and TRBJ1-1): EADIYQTPRYLVIGTGKKITLECSQTMGHDKMYWYQQDPGMELHLIHYSYGVNSTEKGDLSSESTVSRIRTEHFPLTLESARPSHTSQYLCASSEAGVNTEAFFGQGTRLTVV.

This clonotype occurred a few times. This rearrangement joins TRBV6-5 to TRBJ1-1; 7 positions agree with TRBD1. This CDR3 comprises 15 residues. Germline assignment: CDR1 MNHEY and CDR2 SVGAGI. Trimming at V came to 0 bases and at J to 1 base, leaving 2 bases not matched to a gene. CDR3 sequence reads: CASSYSQGGNTEAFF. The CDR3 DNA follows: TGTGCCAGCAGTTACTCGCAGGGGGGGAACACTGAAGCTTTCTTT.

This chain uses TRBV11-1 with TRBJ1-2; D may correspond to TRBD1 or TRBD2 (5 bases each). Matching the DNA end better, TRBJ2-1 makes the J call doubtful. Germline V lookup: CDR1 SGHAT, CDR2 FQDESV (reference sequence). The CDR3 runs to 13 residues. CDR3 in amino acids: CASSLVGDDEQFF. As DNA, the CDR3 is TGTGCCAGCAGCTTAGTGGGGGACGATGAGCAGTTCTTC.

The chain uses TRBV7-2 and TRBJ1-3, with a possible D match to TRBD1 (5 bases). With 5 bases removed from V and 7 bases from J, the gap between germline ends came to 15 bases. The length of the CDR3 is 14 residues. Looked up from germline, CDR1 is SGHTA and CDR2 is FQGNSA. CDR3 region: CASSVGRVTNTIYF. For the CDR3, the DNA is TGTGCCAGCAGCGTAGGCAGGGTTACGAACACCATATATTTT.

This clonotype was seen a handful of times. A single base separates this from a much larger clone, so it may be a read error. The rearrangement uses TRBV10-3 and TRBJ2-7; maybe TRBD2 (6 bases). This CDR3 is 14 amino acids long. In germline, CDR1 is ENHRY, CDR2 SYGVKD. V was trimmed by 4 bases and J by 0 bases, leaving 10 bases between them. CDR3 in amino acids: CAISGRGDSYEQYF. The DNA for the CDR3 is TGTGCCATCAGTGGGCGGGGAGACTCCTACGAGCAGTACTTC.

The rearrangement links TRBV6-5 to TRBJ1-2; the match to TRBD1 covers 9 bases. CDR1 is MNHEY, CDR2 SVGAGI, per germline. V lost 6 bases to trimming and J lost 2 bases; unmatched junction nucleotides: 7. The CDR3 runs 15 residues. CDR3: CASSPTGGENYGYTF. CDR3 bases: TGTGCCAGCAGCCCCACAGGGGGCGAAAACTATGGCTACACCTTC.

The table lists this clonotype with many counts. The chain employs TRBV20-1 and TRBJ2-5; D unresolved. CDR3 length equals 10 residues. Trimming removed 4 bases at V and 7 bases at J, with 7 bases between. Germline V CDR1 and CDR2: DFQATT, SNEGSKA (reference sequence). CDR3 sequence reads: CSATVGTQYF. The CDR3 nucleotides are TGCAGTGCTACCGTTGGGACCCAGTACTTC.

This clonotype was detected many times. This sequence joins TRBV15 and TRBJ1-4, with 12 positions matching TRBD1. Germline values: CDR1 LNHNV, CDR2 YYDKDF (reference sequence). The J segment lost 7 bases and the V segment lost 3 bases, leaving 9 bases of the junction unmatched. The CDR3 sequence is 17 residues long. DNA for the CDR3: TGTGCCACCAGCAGGATTCTCGGGACAGGGGGCTTTGAAAAACTGTTTTTT. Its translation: CATSRILGTGGFEKLFF.

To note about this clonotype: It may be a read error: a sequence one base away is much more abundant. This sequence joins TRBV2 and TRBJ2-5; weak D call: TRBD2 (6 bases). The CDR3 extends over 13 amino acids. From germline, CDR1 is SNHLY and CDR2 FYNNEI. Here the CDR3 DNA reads TGCGCCAGCAGCCAAGACGGGGGAGAGACCCAGTACTTC. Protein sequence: CASSQDGGETQYF.